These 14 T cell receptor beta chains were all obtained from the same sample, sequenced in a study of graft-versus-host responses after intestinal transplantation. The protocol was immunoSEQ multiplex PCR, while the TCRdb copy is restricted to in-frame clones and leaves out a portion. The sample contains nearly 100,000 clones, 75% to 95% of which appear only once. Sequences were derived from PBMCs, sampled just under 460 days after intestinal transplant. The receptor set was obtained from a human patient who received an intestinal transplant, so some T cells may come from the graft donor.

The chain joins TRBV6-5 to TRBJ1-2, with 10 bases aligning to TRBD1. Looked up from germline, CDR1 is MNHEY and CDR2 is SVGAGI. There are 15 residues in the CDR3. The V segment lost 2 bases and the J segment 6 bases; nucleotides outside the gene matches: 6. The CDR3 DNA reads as TGTGCCAGCAGTTACAGGGGACAGGGGTGGGATGGCTACACCTTC. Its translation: CASSYRGQGWDGYTF.

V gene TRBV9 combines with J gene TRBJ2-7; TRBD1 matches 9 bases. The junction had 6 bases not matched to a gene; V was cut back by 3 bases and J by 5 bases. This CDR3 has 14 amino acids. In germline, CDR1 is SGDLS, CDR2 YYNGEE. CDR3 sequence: CASSDGTGFDEQYF. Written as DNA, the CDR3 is TGTGCCAGCAGCGACGGGACAGGGTTTGACGAGCAGTACTTC.

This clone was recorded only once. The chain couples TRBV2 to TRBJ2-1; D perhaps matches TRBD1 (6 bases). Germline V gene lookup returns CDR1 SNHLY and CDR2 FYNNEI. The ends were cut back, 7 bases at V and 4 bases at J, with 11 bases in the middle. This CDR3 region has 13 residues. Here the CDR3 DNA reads TGTGCCAGCATTAGGACAGTGTACAATGAGCAGTTCTTC. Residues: CASIRTVYNEQFF.

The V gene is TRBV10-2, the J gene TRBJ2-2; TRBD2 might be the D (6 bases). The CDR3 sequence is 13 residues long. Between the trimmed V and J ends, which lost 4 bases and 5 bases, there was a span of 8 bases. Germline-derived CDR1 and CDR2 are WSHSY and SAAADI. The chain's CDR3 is CASSVGGTGELFF. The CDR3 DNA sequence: TGCGCCAGCAGTGTTGGGGGGACCGGGGAGCTGTTTTTT.

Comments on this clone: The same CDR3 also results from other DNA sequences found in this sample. In nucleotides, the CDR3 is TGTGCCAGCAGCTTGGCCACAACCGGGGGGGGCGGGGAGCTGTTTTTT. Amino acid sequence: CASSLATTGGGGELFF. The chain recombines TRBV5-6 with TRBJ2-2; 8 positions match TRBD2. The CDR3 extends over 16 amino acids. Germline V gene data show CDR1 as SGHDT and CDR2 as YYEEEE. V gave up 0 bases and J gave up 7 bases; unmatched junction bases: 8.

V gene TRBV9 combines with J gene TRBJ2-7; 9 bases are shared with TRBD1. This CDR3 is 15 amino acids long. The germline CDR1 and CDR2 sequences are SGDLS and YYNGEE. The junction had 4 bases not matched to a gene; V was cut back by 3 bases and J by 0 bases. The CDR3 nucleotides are TGTGCCAGCAGCGGTGGGACAGGGATCTCCTACGAGCAGTACTTC. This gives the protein CASSGGTGISYEQYF.

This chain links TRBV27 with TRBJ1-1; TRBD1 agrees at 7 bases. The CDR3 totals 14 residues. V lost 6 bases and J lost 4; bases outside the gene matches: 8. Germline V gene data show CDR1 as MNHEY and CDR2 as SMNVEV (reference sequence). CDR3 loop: CASRSPGGGTEAFF. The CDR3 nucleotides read TGTGCCAGCAGGTCCCCAGGGGGAGGCACTGAAGCTTTCTTT.

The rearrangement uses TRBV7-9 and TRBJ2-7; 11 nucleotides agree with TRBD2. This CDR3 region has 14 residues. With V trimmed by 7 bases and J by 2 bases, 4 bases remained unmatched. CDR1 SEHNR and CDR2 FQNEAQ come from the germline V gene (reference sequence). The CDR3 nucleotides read TGTGCCAGCACTAGCGGGGGGCCTACCTACGAGCAGTACTTC. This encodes CASTSGGPTYEQYF.

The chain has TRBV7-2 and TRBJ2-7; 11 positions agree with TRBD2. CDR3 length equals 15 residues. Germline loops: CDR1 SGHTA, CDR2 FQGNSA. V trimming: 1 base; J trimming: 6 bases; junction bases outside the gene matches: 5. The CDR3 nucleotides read TGTGCCAGCAGCTTAGGTAGCGGGGGGGCCCTCGAGCAGTACTTC. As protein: CASSLGSGGALEQYF.

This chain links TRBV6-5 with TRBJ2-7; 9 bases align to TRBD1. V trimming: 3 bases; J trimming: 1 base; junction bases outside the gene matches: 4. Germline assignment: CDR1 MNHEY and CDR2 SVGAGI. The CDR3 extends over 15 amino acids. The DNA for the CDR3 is TGTGCCAGCAGTTATTCCGGGACAGGGTCCTACGAGCAGTACTTC. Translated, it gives CASSYSGTGSYEQYF.

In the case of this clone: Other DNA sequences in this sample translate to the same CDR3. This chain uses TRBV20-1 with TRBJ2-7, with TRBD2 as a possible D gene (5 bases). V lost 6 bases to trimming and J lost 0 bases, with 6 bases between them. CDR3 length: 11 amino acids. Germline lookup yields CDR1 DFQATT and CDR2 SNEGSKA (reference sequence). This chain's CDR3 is CSAAGSYEQYF. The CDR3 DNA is TGCAGTGCGGCGGGCTCCTACGAGCAGTACTTC.

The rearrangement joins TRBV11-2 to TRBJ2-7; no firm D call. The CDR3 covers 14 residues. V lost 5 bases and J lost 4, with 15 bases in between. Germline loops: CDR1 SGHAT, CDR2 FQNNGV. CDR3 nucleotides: TGTGCCAGCAGCCCCCCCTGGGCCACTTACGAGCAGTACTTC. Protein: CASSPPWATYEQYF.

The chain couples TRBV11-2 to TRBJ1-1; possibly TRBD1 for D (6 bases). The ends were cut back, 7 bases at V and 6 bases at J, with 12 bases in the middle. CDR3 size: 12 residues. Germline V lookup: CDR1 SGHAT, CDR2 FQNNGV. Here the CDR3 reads CASTDRHPEAFF. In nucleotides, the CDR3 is TGTGCCAGCACAGACAGGCACCCTGAAGCTTTCTTT.

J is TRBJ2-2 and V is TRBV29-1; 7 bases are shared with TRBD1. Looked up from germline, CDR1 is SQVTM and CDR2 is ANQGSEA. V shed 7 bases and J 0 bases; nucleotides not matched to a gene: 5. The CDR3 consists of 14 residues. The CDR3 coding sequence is TGCAGCGCCCCGGGACAGCCGAACACCGGGGAGCTGTTTTTT. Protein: CSAPGQPNTGELFF.